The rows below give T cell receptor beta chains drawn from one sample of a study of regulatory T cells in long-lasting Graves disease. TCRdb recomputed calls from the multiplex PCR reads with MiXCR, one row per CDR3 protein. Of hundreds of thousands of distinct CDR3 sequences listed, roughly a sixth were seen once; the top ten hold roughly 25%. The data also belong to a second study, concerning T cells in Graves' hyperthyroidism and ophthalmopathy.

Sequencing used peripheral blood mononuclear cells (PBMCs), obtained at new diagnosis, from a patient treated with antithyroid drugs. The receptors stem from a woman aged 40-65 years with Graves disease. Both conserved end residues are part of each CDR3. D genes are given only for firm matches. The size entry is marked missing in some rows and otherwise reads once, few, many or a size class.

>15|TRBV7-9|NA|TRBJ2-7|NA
CASSSRSRNSYEQYF
TGTGCCAGCAGCTCCCGGAGTAGGAACTCCTACGAGCAGTACTTC
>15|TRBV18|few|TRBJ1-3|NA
CASSPPAQSGNTIYF
TGTGCCAGCTCACCACCGGCACAATCTGGAAACACCATATATTTT
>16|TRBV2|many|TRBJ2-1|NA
CASSESIRGRGNEQFF
TGTGCCAGCAGTGAAAGCATCAGAGGCAGGGGCAATGAGCAGTTCTTC
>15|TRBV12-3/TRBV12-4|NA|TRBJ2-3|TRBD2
CASRLAGVSSDTQYF
TGTGCCAGCAGGCTAGCGGGGGTCTCTTCAGATACGCAGTATTTT
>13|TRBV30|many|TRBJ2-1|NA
CAWSVPGYNEQFF
TGTGCCTGGAGTGTACCTGGCTACAATGAGCAGTTCTTC
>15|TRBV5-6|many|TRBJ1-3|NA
CASSLRGVSGNTIYF
TGTGCCAGCAGCTTGCGAGGGGTCTCCGGAAACACCATATATTTT
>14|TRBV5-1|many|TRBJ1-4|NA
CASSHAGVAEKLFF
TGCGCCAGCAGTCATGCAGGGGTTGCAGAAAAACTGTTTTTT
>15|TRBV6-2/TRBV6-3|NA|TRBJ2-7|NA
CASSYGRGPSYEQYF
TGTGCCAGCAGTTATGGGCGGGGGCCCTCCTACGAGCAGTACTTC
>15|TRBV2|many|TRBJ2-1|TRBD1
CASRGRDRANNEQFF
TGTGCCAGCAGGGGCCGGGACAGGGCGAACAATGAGCAGTTCTTC
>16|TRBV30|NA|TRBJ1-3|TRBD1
CACILYRGRPGNTIYF
TGTGCCTGCATCTTATACAGGGGCAGGCCTGGAAACACCATATATTTT
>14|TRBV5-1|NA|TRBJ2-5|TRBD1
CASTPPGGLETQYF
TGCGCCAGCACCCCCCCAGGGGGCTTGGAGACCCAGTACTTC
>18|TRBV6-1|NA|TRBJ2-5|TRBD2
CASSVSASGGPNQETQYF
TGTGCCAGCAGTGTATCGGCTAGCGGGGGGCCTAACCAAGAGACCCAGTACTTC
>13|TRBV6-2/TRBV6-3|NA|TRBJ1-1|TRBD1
CASSVGTGSEAFF
TGTGCCAGCAGTGTCGGGACAGGTTCTGAAGCTTTCTTT
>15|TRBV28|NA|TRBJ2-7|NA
CASSASGWGSYEQYF
TGTGCCAGCAGTGCTTCAGGCTGGGGTAGCTACGAGCAGTACTTC
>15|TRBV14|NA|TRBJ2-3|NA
CASSQDVLVPDTQYF
TGTGCCAGCAGCCAAGATGTTCTAGTCCCGGATACGCAGTATTTT
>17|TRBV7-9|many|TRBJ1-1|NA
CASSLALRYESNTEAFF
TGTGCCAGCAGCTTAGCGCTAAGATACGAATCGAACACTGAAGCTTTCTTT
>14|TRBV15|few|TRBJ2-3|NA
CATSRLAWADTQYF
TGTGCCACCAGCAGACTCGCCTGGGCAGATACGCAGTATTTT
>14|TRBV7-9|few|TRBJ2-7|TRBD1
CASSIRQGSGEQYF
TGTGCCAGCAGCATACGACAGGGGTCGGGGGAGCAGTACTTC
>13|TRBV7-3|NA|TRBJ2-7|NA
CASSYRQAYEQYF
TGTGCCAGCAGCTACCGACAGGCCTACGAGCAGTACTTC
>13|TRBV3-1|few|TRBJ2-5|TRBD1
CASSLRGPETQYF
TGTGCCAGCAGTCTAAGGGGGCCGGAGACCCAGTACTTC
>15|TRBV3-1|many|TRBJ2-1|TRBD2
CASSPRTSGSNEQFF
TGTGCCAGCAGCCCCCGGACTAGCGGGTCCAATGAGCAGTTCTTC
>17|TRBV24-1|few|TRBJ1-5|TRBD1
CATSDSGQGIGNQPQHF
TGTGCCACCAGTGATTCCGGACAGGGAATCGGCAATCAGCCCCAGCATTTT
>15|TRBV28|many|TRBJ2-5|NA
CASSRGDTGIWTQYF
TGTGCCAGCAGTCGGGGGGACACAGGGATATGGACCCAGTACTTC
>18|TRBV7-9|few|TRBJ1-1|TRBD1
CASSLTSDRGFWYTEAFF
TGTGCCAGCAGCTTGACTTCGGACAGGGGGTTTTGGTACACTGAAGCTTTCTTT
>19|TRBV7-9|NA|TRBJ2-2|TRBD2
CASSSSRVLAGANTGELFF
TGTGCCAGCAGCTCCTCCCGAGTACTAGCGGGGGCGAACACCGGGGAGCTGTTTTTT
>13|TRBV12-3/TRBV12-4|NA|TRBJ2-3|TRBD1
CASSSSGGDTQYF
TGTGCCAGCAGTTCTTCAGGGGGAGATACGCAGTATTTT
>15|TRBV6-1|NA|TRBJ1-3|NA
CASSEQGTVGNTIYF
TGTGCCAGCAGTGAACAAGGGACTGTTGGAAACACCATATATTTT
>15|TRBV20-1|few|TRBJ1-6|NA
CSTREFQVDNSPLHF
TGCAGTACTAGAGAGTTCCAAGTAGATAATTCACCCCTCCACTTT
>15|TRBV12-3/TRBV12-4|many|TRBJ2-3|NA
CASSPGSRRTDTQYF
TGTGCCAGCAGCCCCGGATCTCGGAGGACAGATACGCAGTATTTT
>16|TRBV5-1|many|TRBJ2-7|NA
CASSLNRDMIAYEQYF
TGCGCCAGCAGCTTAAACCGGGACATGATAGCCTACGAGCAGTACTTC
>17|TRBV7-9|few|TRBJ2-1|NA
CASSLGSVGGSANEQFF
TGTGCCAGCAGCTTAGGTTCCGTAGGGGGGTCGGCGAATGAGCAGTTCTTC
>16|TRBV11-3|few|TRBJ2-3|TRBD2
CASSLGRGTSTDTQYF
TGTGCCAGCAGCTTAGGGCGGGGGACTAGCACAGATACGCAGTATTTT
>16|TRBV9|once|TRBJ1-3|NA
CASSPEGVFGGNTIYF
TGTGCCAGCAGCCCCGAAGGGGTTTTTGGTGGAAACACCATATATTTT
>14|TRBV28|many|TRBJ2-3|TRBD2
CASTGGGVADTQYF
TGTGCCAGCACCGGGGGGGGGGTAGCAGATACGCAGTATTTT
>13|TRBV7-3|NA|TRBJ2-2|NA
CASSYDPGGELFF
TGTGCCAGCAGCTATGACCCGGGCGGGGAGCTGTTTTTT
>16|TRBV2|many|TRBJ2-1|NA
CASILTGTPLGNEQFF
TGTGCCAGCATCCTCACCGGGACTCCATTGGGCAATGAGCAGTTCTTC
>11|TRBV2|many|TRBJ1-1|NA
CASRMNTEAFF
TGTGCCAGCAGGATGAACACTGAAGCTTTCTTT
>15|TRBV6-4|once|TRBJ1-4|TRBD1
CASSPTGGAYEKLFF
TGTGCCAGCAGTCCTACAGGGGGCGCCTATGAAAAACTGTTTTTT
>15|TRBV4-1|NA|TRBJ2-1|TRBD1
CASSQGAGTGGKQFF
TGCGCCAGCAGCCAAGGGGCAGGGACAGGGGGAAAGCAGTTCTTC
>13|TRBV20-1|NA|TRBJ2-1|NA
CSAVGGVSNEQFF
TGCAGTGCGGTCGGAGGGGTCAGCAATGAGCAGTTCTTC
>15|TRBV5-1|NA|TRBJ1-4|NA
CASGLAVQTGEKLFF
TGCGCCAGCGGCTTGGCCGTCCAAACGGGGGAAAAACTGTTTTTT
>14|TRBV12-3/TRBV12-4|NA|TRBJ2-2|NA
CASSSSPYAGELFF
TGTGCCAGCAGTTCTTCCCCGTACGCCGGGGAGCTGTTTTTT
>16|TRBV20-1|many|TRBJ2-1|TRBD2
CSALSLAGEQYNEQFF
TGCAGTGCTCTATCACTAGCGGGGGAACAGTACAATGAGCAGTTCTTC
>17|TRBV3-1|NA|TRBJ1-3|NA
CASNPETGFGSGNTIYF
TGTGCCAGCAACCCGGAAACAGGGTTTGGATCTGGAAACACCATATATTTT
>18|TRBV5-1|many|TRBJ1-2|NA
CASSPEGDFTPLNYGYTF
TGCGCCAGCAGCCCCGAGGGGGACTTTACCCCTCTTAACTATGGCTACACCTTC
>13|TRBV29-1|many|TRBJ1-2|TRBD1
CSVAGQGVYGYTF
TGCAGCGTTGCCGGACAGGGGGTATATGGCTACACCTTC
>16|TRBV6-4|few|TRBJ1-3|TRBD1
CASSSDRGRSGNTIYF
TGTGCCAGCAGTTCGGACAGGGGGAGGTCTGGAAACACCATATATTTT
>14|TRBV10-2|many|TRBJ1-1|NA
CASSGLGGGTEAFF
TGCGCCAGCAGTGGTCTGGGAGGGGGCACTGAAGCTTTCTTT
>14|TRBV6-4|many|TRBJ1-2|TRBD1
CASRNTGGTYGYTF
TGTGCCAGCAGGAACACAGGGGGCACCTATGGCTACACCTTC
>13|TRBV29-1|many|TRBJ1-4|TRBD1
CSARGQQNEKLFF
TGCAGCGCGCGGGGACAGCAGAATGAAAAACTGTTTTTT
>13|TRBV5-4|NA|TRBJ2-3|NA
CASSSALGDTQYF
TGTGCCAGCAGCTCGGCTTTGGGGGATACGCAGTATTTT
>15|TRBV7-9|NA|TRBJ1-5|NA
CASSRDFTGNQPQHF
TGTGCCAGCAGTAGGGATTTTACTGGCAATCAGCCCCAGCATTTT
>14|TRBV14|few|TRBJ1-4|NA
CASSRGFIGEKLFF
TGTGCCAGCAGTCGGGGATTCATTGGTGAAAAACTGTTTTTT
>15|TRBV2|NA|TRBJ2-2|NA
CASSEPGLRTGELFF
TGTGCCAGCAGTGAACCCGGGTTACGAACCGGGGAGCTGTTTTTT
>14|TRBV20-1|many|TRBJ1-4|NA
CSAITGPTNEKLFF
TGCAGTGCGATTACAGGCCCAACTAATGAAAAACTGTTTTTT
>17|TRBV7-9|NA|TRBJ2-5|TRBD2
CASSQRGVTPGKETQYF
TGTGCCAGCAGCCAGCGGGGGGTGACTCCAGGCAAAGAGACCCAGTACTTC
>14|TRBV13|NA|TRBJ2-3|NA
CASSIRTVTDTQYF
TGTGCCAGCAGCATAAGGACGGTCACAGATACGCAGTATTTT
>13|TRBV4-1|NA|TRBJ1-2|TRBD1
CASSHGGTDGYTF
TGCGCCAGCAGCCACGGCGGGACAGATGGCTACACCTTC
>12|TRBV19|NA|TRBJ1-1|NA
CASLDTGYEAFF
TGTGCCAGTCTCGACACAGGATATGAAGCTTTCTTT